The 22 T cell receptor beta chains in this list originate from one sample, sequenced in a study of blood T cell repertoires in COVID-19. Assay used: immunoSEQ multiplex PCR; TCRdb lists only in-frame clones, some missing. The table records approximately 70,000 clones, 75% to 85% of them present only once. The sequenced sample consisted of peripheral blood. All receptors come from a man in his sixties or seventies who had recovered from COVID-19.

V usage is TRBV5-4 and J usage is TRBJ2-7; the D gene is possibly TRBD2 (6 bases). Germline V lookup: CDR1 SGHNT, CDR2 YYREEE (reference sequence). V lost 4 bases to trimming and J lost 5 bases, with 22 bases between them. This CDR3 has 16 residues. CDR3 protein: CASSPGGVGSFHEQYF. CDR3 nucleotides: TGTGCCAGCAGCCCTGGCGGGGTCGGTTCCTTCCACGAGCAGTACTTC.

CDR3 protein: CASSLTSGETWNQETQYF. In DNA form, the CDR3 reads TGTGCCAGCAGTCTCACTAGCGGGGAGACATGGAATCAAGAGACCCAGTACTTC. The chain links TRBV28 to TRBJ2-5; 10 bases line up with TRBD2. J gave up 2 bases and V 5 bases, and 14 bases lay outside the gene matches. This CDR3 is 18 amino acids long. CDR1 is MDHEN and CDR2 is SYDVKM in the germline V gene.

This chain links TRBV7-8 with TRBJ2-7, with 8 bases that match TRBD1. The CDR3 runs 13 residues. V dropped 5 bases and J dropped 9; count of bases not matched to a gene: 9. The germline CDR1 and CDR2 sequences are SGHVS and FQNEAQ. This CDR3 is CASSLTGQEGQYF. The CDR3 DNA follows: TGTGCCAGCAGCCTAACGGGACAGGAAGGGCAGTACTTC. Looking up the rest from reference TRBV7-8 and TRBJ2-7 gives the full variable domain: GAGVSQSPRYKVAKRGQDVALRCDPISGHVSLFWYQQALGQGPEFLTYFQNEAQLDKSGLPSDRFFAERPEGSVSTLKIQRTQQEDSAVYLCASSLTGQEGQYFGPGTRLTVT.

This clone was seen once. The CDR3: CASGESGTGTSDTF. As DNA, the CDR3 is TGTGCCAGCGGCGAATCCGGGACAGGGACATCGGACACCTTC. The chain joins TRBV28 to TRBJ1-2; 9 bases match TRBD1. The CDR3 has 14 residues. Looked up from germline, CDR1 is MDHEN and CDR2 is SYDVKM. The V gene end was trimmed by 8 bases and the J gene end by 12 bases; junction bases not matched to a gene: 16.

The chain links TRBV7-2 to TRBJ1-6; D is uncertain. This CDR3 is built from 15 residues. Per the germline V gene, CDR1 is SGHTA and CDR2 is FQGNSA. Trimming took off 5 bases at V and 9 bases at J, with 17 bases between the two ends. CDR3 sequence: CASSPHDGSGSPLHF. Here the CDR3 DNA reads TGTGCCAGCAGCCCCCACGACGGAAGCGGTTCACCCCTCCACTTT.

The chain recombines TRBV19 with TRBJ2-7, with 12 bases aligning to TRBD1. Per the germline V gene, CDR1 is LNHDA and CDR2 is SQIVND (reference sequence). This CDR3 is 14 amino acids long. The junction had 6 bases not matched to a gene; V was cut back by 6 bases and J by 6 bases. The CDR3 DNA sequence: TGTGCCAGTAGGGCTGGGACAGGGGGCGGCGAGCAGTACTTC. It translates to CASRAGTGGGEQYF.

V and J are TRBV9 and TRBJ2-3; 16 bases are a match to TRBD2. V was pared by 7 bases and J by 4 bases, with 3 bases of the junction left unmatched. Germline CDR1 and CDR2: SGDLS and YYNGEE. CDR3 size: 15 residues. CDR3 residues: CASGGTSGRADTQYF. The CDR3 nucleotides are TGTGCCAGCGGTGGGACTAGCGGGAGGGCAGATACGCAGTATTTT.

J is TRBJ1-5 and V is TRBV5-4; D uncertain. Germline V gene sequence: CDR1 SGHNT, CDR2 YYREEE (reference sequence). V was pared by 0 bases and J by 6 bases, with 7 bases between. The CDR3 consists of 13 residues. The chain's CDR3 is CASSLDLFQPQHF. The CDR3 DNA reads TGTGCCAGCAGCTTGGATCTATTTCAGCCCCAGCATTTT.

This clone showed up just once. V usage is TRBV21-1 and J usage is TRBJ2-7; the DNA was not used to check the table's D call, TRBD2. TRBV21-1 is an annotated pseudogene. The CDR3 contains 15 residues. CDR3 in DNA: TGTGCCAGCAGCACCAGGACTAGCGCTCTCGACGAGCAGTACTTC. As protein: CASSTRTSALDEQYF.

This chain connects TRBV5-8 to TRBJ1-4, with D maybe TRBD1 (5 bases). The V end lost 4 bases, the J end lost 7 bases, and 17 bases lay between the germline ends. Looked up from germline, CDR1 is SGHTS and CDR2 is YDEGEE. CDR3 size: 15 residues. CDR3: CASSNQGGAIEKLFF. In nucleotides, the CDR3 is TGTGCCAGCAGCAACCAGGGTGGGGCGATTGAAAAACTGTTTTTT.

J is TRBJ2-1 and V is TRBV24-1; a possible D gene is TRBD1 (6 bases). The CDR3 has 16 residues. Germline CDR1 is KGHDR and CDR2 is SFDVKD. Trimming stripped 1 base from V and 6 bases from J, with 15 bases between. Here the CDR3 reads CATSDLGAGVRNEQFF. The CDR3 coding sequence is TGTGCCACCAGTGATTTAGGGGCAGGGGTCCGCAATGAGCAGTTCTTC.

This clone was detected once. The V call is TRBV11-2, the J call TRBJ2-3, with 9 nucleotides matching TRBD2. The V gene end was trimmed by 3 bases and the J gene end by 3 bases; junction bases not matched to a gene: 13. This CDR3 has 18 residues. Germline V gene lookup returns CDR1 SGHAT and CDR2 FQNNGV. The CDR3 protein is CASSFSGRWGGTTDTQYF. The DNA for the CDR3 is TGTGCCAGCAGCTTTAGCGGGAGATGGGGGGGCACGACAGATACGCAGTATTTT.

The chain recombines TRBV19 with TRBJ1-1, with a possible D match to TRBD1 (5 bases). The germline V gene has CDR1 LNHDA and CDR2 SQIVND (reference sequence). Trimming stripped 6 bases from V and 1 base from J, with 15 bases between. The CDR3 spans 15 residues. The CDR3 sequence is CASRPRTGGNTEAFF. CDR3 DNA sequence: TGTGCCAGTAGACCCAGAACGGGGGGGAACACTGAAGCTTTCTTT.

The chain couples TRBV21-1 to TRBJ2-5; no DNA check was done on the table's D call, TRBD2. TRBV21-1 is a pseudogene segment. CDR3 length: 15 residues. CDR3 coding DNA: TGTGCCAGCAGCAACTTGACTAGCGGCCAAGAGACCCAGTACTTC. Translated: CASSNLTSGQETQYF.

The J gene is TRBJ1-1, the V gene TRBV29-1; D gene unclear. Trimming shortened V by 4 bases and J by 2 bases, and 8 bases separated the two germline ends. The CDR3 runs 12 residues. Per germline, CDR1 SQVTM and CDR2 ANQGSEA. The CDR3 region is CSVGEKNTEAFF. The CDR3 DNA follows: TGCAGCGTTGGCGAAAAAAACACTGAAGCTTTCTTT. The full variable domain, rest sourced from reference TRBV29-1 and TRBJ1-1, is SAVISQKPSRDICQRGTSLTIQCQVDSQVTMMFWYRQQPGQSLTLIATANQGSEATYESGFVIDKFPISRPNLTFSTLTVSNMSPEDSSIYLCSVGEKNTEAFFGQGTRLTVV.

This chain connects TRBV7-2 to TRBJ2-5; 7 nucleotides match TRBD1. Germline CDR1 reads SGHTA; CDR2 reads FQGNSA. The CDR3 covers 16 residues. Trimming took 1 base from V and 2 from J; bases not matched to a gene: 7. CDR3 sequence (DNA): TGTGCCAGCAGCTTAGAAGGGGGCAGATTACAAGAGACCCAGTACTTC. Protein product: CASSLEGGRLQETQYF.

The chain recombines TRBV11-2 with TRBJ2-1; D is undetermined. CDR3 size: 13 residues. Between the trimmed V and J ends, which lost 3 bases and 6 bases, there was a span of 9 bases. Germline values: CDR1 SGHAT, CDR2 FQNNGV. The CDR3 is CASSLSVSNEQFF. CDR3 DNA sequence: TGTGCCAGCAGCTTGAGCGTTTCCAATGAGCAGTTCTTC.

A few counts support this clone. This specimen includes other DNA sequences encoding the same CDR3. This chain links TRBV28 with TRBJ2-7, with 9 bases aligning to TRBD1. The CDR3 runs to 13 residues. CDR1 and CDR2 from the germline V gene are MDHEN and SYDVKM. V was pared by 7 bases and J by 3 bases, with 4 bases of the junction left unmatched. DNA for the CDR3: TGTGCCAGCATCCCGGGACAGGGCTACGAGCAGTACTTC. Its protein product is CASIPGQGYEQYF. The variable domain in full, completed from reference TRBV28 and TRBJ2-7, reads DVKVTQSSRYLVKRTGEKVFLECVQDMDHENMFWYRQDPGLGLRLIYFSYDVKMKEKGDIPEGYSVSREKKERFSLILESASTNQTSMYLCASIPGQGYEQYFGPGTRLTVT.

This clone was detected a few times. The V and J genes are TRBV9 and TRBJ1-1, with 12 nucleotides matching TRBD1. The CDR3 contains 15 residues. Germline CDR1 SGDLS, CDR2 YYNGEE. J was trimmed by 10 bases and V by 2 bases; bases with no gene match: 9. CDR3 region: CASSVDPGQGARAFF. CDR3 DNA sequence: TGTGCCAGCAGCGTCGACCCGGGACAGGGGGCGCGAGCTTTCTTT.

The chain links TRBV11-3 to TRBJ2-7; 15 bases are shared with TRBD2. The germline V gene has CDR1 SGHNT and CDR2 YENEEA. This CDR3 is built from 15 residues. Trimming took 4 bases from V and 5 from J; bases not matched to a gene: 3. CDR3 nucleotide sequence: TGTGCCAGCAGCTCGGGACTAGCGGGAGGCCACGAGCAGTACTTC. It encodes CASSSGLAGGHEQYF.

The V and J genes are TRBV9 and TRBJ2-3; the match to TRBD1 covers 10 bases. J was trimmed by 4 bases and V by 4 bases; bases with no gene match: 12. From germline, CDR1 is SGDLS and CDR2 YYNGEE. CDR3 size: 17 residues. CDR3 in amino acids: CASSLRPGQGSPDTQYF. The CDR3 DNA is TGTGCCAGCAGCCTCCGTCCGGGACAGGGGAGCCCAGATACGCAGTATTTT. Variable domain in full (rest from reference TRBV9 and TRBJ2-3): DSGVTQTPKHLITATGQRVTLRCSPRSGDLSVYWYQQSLDQGLQFLIQYYNGEERAKGNILERFSAQQFPDLHSELNLSSLELGDSALYFCASSLRPGQGSPDTQYFGPGTRLTVL.

The count of this clone is one. This chain connects TRBV15 to TRBJ2-1, with a weak D call TRBD2 (5 bases). Trimming pared 5 bases from V and 7 bases from J, leaving 18 bases between. In germline, CDR1 is LNHNV, CDR2 YYDKDF (reference sequence). The CDR3 is 15 amino acids. The CDR3 sequence: CATSRRSGLPNEQFF. CDR3 coding DNA: TGTGCCACCAGCCGTAGAAGCGGCCTACCGAATGAGCAGTTCTTC. Together with reference TRBV15 and TRBJ2-1, the CDR3 gives the full variable domain: DAMVIQNPRYQVTQFGKPVTLSCSQTLNHNVMYWYQQKSSQAPKLLFHYYDKDFNNEADTPDNFQSRRPNTSFCFLDIRSPGLGDTAMYLCATSRRSGLPNEQFFGPGTRLTVL.